This T cell receptor (beta chain) was retrieved from a study of T cells after somatic rescue of genetic block. V lost 3 bases and J 7 bases, leaving 13 bases between the germline ends. Germline-derived CDR1 and CDR2 are MNHNY and SVGAGI (reference sequence). The CDR3 sequence is 15 residues long. TCRdb's copy holds only in-frame clones and misses some; the assay was immunoSEQ multiplex PCR. The sample records roughly 120,000 clones, about 93% being singletons. The material sequenced was peripheral blood mononuclear cells (PBMCs). The chain recombines TRBV6-6 with TRBJ1-6, with TRBD1 as a possible D gene (6 bases). The sequence derives from a woman aged 18-29 years. Written as DNA, the CDR3 is TGTGCCAGCAGTTATTTGGGGGGCGGCAATTCACCCCTCCACTTT. It specifies CASSYLGGGNSPLHF.